Listed here are 14 T cell receptor beta chains from one sample, sequenced in a study of identical twins. TCRdb passed the 5' RACE reads through MiXCR, listing each CDR3 protein once. The data show 700,000 or so distinct CDR3 sequences, roughly 8% seen once. The sample was also reused in another study, on yellow fever vaccine responses in identical twins.

Sample: PBMCs. The receptors come from a woman younger than 30 in good health.

At least ten counts were recorded for this clonotype. The rearrangement joins TRBV15 to TRBJ2-2, with 7 bases lining up with TRBD2. The CDR3 covers 14 residues. Germline-derived CDR1 and CDR2 are LNHNV and YYDKDF (reference sequence). Trimming at V came to 1 base and at J to 5 bases, leaving 1 base not matched to a gene. Here the CDR3 DNA reads TGTGCCACCAGCAGAGGACTAGCAACCGGGGAGCTGTTTTTT. Translation: CATSRGLATGELFF.

Many counts were recorded for this clonotype. The chain employs TRBV12-3 or TRBV12-4 and TRBJ1-3; no clear D gene. The V and J ends lost 8 bases and 1 base respectively, with 18 bases between them. The CDR3 has 16 amino acids. The CDR3 region is CASHYSGSLSGNTIYF. The CDR3 nucleotides are TGTGCCAGCCATTACTCAGGCTCGCTATCTGGAAACACCATATATTTT.

This clonotype was picked up a small number of times. This chain links TRBV5-1 with TRBJ2-6, with D uncertain. Germline assignment: CDR1 SGHRS and CDR2 YFSETQ. This CDR3 has 16 amino acids. Trimming cost V 5 bases and J 1 base, with 13 bases left between them. The DNA for the CDR3 is TGCGCCAGCAGGGTAAGCGCAGTTTCTGGGGCCAACGTCCTGACTTTC. Translating it yields CASRVSAVSGANVLTF.

V usage is TRBV6-2 or TRBV6-3 and J usage is TRBJ2-7, with 12 bases aligning to TRBD2. CDR1 is MNHEY and CDR2 is SVGEGT in the germline V gene. This CDR3 region has 16 residues. With 2 bases clipped from V and 7 bases from J, the junction kept 9 bases outside the gene matches. The CDR3 DNA is TGTGCCAGCAGTTACCGGAGACTAGCGGGAGTCTATGAGCAGTACTTC. Its protein product is CASSYRRLAGVYEQYF.

This clonotype was observed a handful of times. V gene TRBV27 combines with J gene TRBJ2-7; D is ambiguous. V was cut by 2 bases and J by 2 bases, with 13 bases left in between. Per germline, CDR1 MNHEY and CDR2 SMNVEV (reference sequence). The CDR3 covers 15 residues. The DNA of the CDR3 is TGTGCCAGCAGTTTAAGGCTTGAGGCAGCCTACGAGCAGTACTTC. Translating it yields CASSLRLEAAYEQYF.

This sequence joins TRBV27 and TRBJ2-7; 7 nucleotides agree with TRBD2. Per germline, CDR1 MNHEY and CDR2 SMNVEV (reference sequence). Trimming took 0 bases from V and 7 from J; bases not matched to a gene: 9. The CDR3 has 15 residues. The CDR3 region is CASSLSRELLKEQYF. The CDR3 nucleotides read TGTGCCAGCAGTTTATCGCGGGAGCTACTGAAAGAGCAGTACTTC.

The sample holds many counts of this clonotype. The chain employs TRBV12-3 or TRBV12-4 and TRBJ2-1, with TRBD1 as a possible D gene (6 bases). This CDR3 is 13 amino acids long. The V gene lost 5 bases and the J gene lost 7 bases, with 12 bases spanning the gap. The CDR3 here is CASSLGTINEQFF. As DNA, the CDR3 is TGTGCCAGCAGTCTCGGGACAATAAATGAGCAGTTCTTC.

This clonotype has a handful of counts. This rearrangement joins TRBV29-1 to TRBJ2-2; 8 nucleotides match TRBD1. The J segment lost 2 bases and the V segment lost 6 bases, leaving 5 bases of the junction unmatched. This CDR3 is 14 amino acids long. Germline loops: CDR1 SQVTM, CDR2 ANQGSEA. The CDR3 protein is CSVGTGENTGELFF. The CDR3 nucleotides read TGCAGCGTCGGGACAGGAGAAAACACCGGGGAGCTGTTTTTT.

A few counts support this clonotype. This sequence joins TRBV12-3 or TRBV12-4 and TRBJ2-7; TRBD2 matches at 9 bases. The CDR3 extends over 15 amino acids. V trimming: 6 bases; J trimming: 2 bases; junction bases outside the gene matches: 8. CDR3 nucleotide sequence: TGTGCCAGCAGGGCGACTAGCGGACTAACCTACGAGCAGTACTTC. Translated, it gives CASRATSGLTYEQYF.

V usage is TRBV29-1 and J usage is TRBJ1-4; 7 bases are a match to TRBD1. Germline loops: CDR1 SQVTM, CDR2 ANQGSEA. Germline trimming cut 7 bases from V and 5 bases from J; bases unmatched to any gene: 7. The CDR3 is 13 residues long. Here the CDR3 DNA reads TGCAGCGCGACAGGGAGTGAAAATGAAAAACTGTTTTTT. Protein sequence: CSATGSENEKLFF.

Many counts were recorded for this clonotype. The chain combines TRBV27 with TRBJ2-7; 9 bases are a match to TRBD1. V lost 2 bases and J lost 5; bases outside the gene matches: 4. Germline V lookup: CDR1 MNHEY, CDR2 SMNVEV (reference sequence). The CDR3 runs 14 residues. The CDR3 loop reads CASSLDRGGHEQYF. The CDR3 DNA is TGTGCCAGCAGTTTAGACAGGGGGGGACACGAGCAGTACTTC.

This clonotype showed up many times. The V call is TRBV6-2 or TRBV6-3, the J call TRBJ1-1; D not resolved. This CDR3 spans 13 amino acids. The ends were cut back, 6 bases at V and 1 base at J, with 9 bases in the middle. Looked up from germline, CDR1 is MNHEY and CDR2 is SVGEGT. For the CDR3, the DNA is TGTGCCAGCAGGGGTACAAAGAACACTGAAGCTTTCTTT. This encodes CASRGTKNTEAFF.

The chain links TRBV5-3 to TRBJ2-1; 11 bases are a match to TRBD1. TRBV5-3 is filed as an ORF, its function uncertain. Trimming cost V 9 bases and J 3 bases; bases outside gene matches: 8. The CDR3 length is 15 residues. The CDR3: CAMGLGTGGYNEQFF. CDR3 nucleotides: TGTGCCATGGGCCTCGGGACAGGGGGCTACAATGAGCAGTTCTTC.

This clonotype occurred a few times. The chain joins TRBV10-3 to TRBJ2-3; no clear D. The germline CDR1 and CDR2 sequences are ENHRY and SYGVKD. The CDR3 consists of 16 residues. Trimming removed 2 bases at V and 0 bases at J, with 12 bases between. The CDR3 region is CAISEVQRISTDTQYF. In nucleotides, the CDR3 is TGTGCCATCAGTGAGGTTCAGCGCATAAGCACAGATACGCAGTATTTT.